The 16 T cell receptor beta chains given below trace back to one sample, sequenced in a study of post-analysis software for immune sequencing data. Findings and caveats of the study: Patients carried roughly 5 TRBV segments more frequently than controls did, and TRBV5-6, TRBV5-1 and TRBV20-1 were among them.

Unique molecular identifiers featured in each of the TCR beta cDNA libraries. TCRdb redid the calling of the PCR reads with MiXCR, one entry per CDR3 protein. The table lists hundreds of thousands of distinct CDR3 sequences, around 50% of them singletons. For these receptors, no antigen is known. Sequenced sample: blood. The receptors here all came from a girl aged 5-17 years with multiple sclerosis.

The V call is TRBV6-5, the J call TRBJ2-7; no firm D call. CDR1 MNHEY and CDR2 SVGAGI come from the germline V gene. The CDR3 totals 12 residues. Trimming removed 7 bases from V and 0 bases from J, with 7 bases in between. The CDR3 loop is CASTAPSYEQYF. The CDR3 bases are TGTGCCAGCACAGCCCCCTCCTACGAGCAGTACTTC.

V usage is TRBV2 and J usage is TRBJ2-7; D might be TRBD2 (5 bases). This CDR3 is 14 amino acids long. Germline values: CDR1 SNHLY, CDR2 FYNNEI. The V and J ends lost 8 bases and 2 bases respectively, with 16 bases between them. The CDR3 region is CASGMVSGTYEQYF. In DNA, the CDR3 is TGTGCCAGCGGGATGGTGAGCGGAACCTACGAGCAGTACTTC.

V and J are TRBV12-3 or TRBV12-4 and TRBJ2-5; 13 bases are a match to TRBD2. V trimming: 6 bases; J trimming: 1 base; junction bases outside the gene matches: 11. The CDR3 extends over 18 amino acids. The CDR3 bases are TGTGCCAGCAGCCTTGGGACTAGCGGGATTGGTGGCCAAGAGACCCAGTACTTC. Protein product: CASSLGTSGIGGQETQYF.

This clonotype turned up a few times. The rearrangement uses TRBV29-1 and TRBJ2-4; D tentatively reads TRBD1 or TRBD2 (6 bases each). The J call is doubtful: the DNA matches TRBJ2-5 better. The CDR3 has 12 amino acids. Per the germline V gene, CDR1 is SQVTM and CDR2 is ANQGSEA. CDR3 loop: CSVRRGQETQYF. The CDR3 DNA is TGCAGCGTTAGGAGGGGGCAAGAGACCCAGTACTTC.

This clonotype turned up a few times. The genes are TRBV2 and TRBJ2-7; D may be TRBD2 (6 bases). The germline gives CDR1 SNHLY, CDR2 FYNNEI. This CDR3 has 14 residues. V lost 6 bases to trimming and J lost 9 bases, with 21 bases between them. CDR3 loop: CASRLDYEVLWQYF. CDR3 in DNA: TGTGCCAGCAGATTGGACTATGAGGTACTCTGGCAGTACTTC.

The chain combines TRBV11-2 with TRBJ1-2; D is uncertain. This CDR3 comprises 15 residues. CDR1 is SGHAT, CDR2 FQNNGV, per germline. V gave up 2 bases and J gave up 0 bases, with 10 bases separating them. This CDR3 is CASSLTSTPNYGYTF. The CDR3 DNA follows: TGTGCCAGCAGCTTAACCTCAACTCCTAACTATGGCTACACCTTC. Full variable domain (outside the CDR3, taken from reference TRBV11-2 and TRBJ1-2): EAGVAQSPRYKIIEKRQSVAFWCNPISGHATLYWYQQILGQGPKLLIQFQNNGVVDDSQLPKDRFSAERLKGVDSTLKIQPAKLEDSAVYLCASSLTSTPNYGYTFGSGTRLTVV.

The chain links TRBV3-1 to TRBJ2-1; D is possibly TRBD2 (5 bases). The CDR3 loop spans 13 amino acids. V dropped 2 bases and J dropped 9 bases, with 11 bases sitting between them. Germline-derived CDR1 and CDR2 are LGHDT and YNNKEL (reference sequence). CDR3 bases: TGTGCCAGCAGCCAACAAACTAGTGCTGAGCAGTTCTTC. It yields the protein CASSQQTSAEQFF.

This clonotype appeared a few times. The J gene is TRBJ2-1, the V gene TRBV20-1; the match to TRBD2 covers 10 bases. From germline, CDR1 is DFQATT and CDR2 SNEGSKA (reference sequence). CDR3 length: 16 residues. Germline trimming cut 1 base from V and 3 bases from J; bases unmatched to any gene: 6. The CDR3 spells CSARGSSGGNYNEQFF. CDR3 in DNA: TGCAGTGCTAGAGGAAGTAGCGGGGGGAACTACAATGAGCAGTTCTTC.

This chain joins TRBV27 and TRBJ2-7, with 9 bases identical to TRBD1. V shed 3 bases and J 8 bases; nucleotides not matched to a gene: 8. In germline, CDR1 is MNHEY, CDR2 SMNVEV (reference sequence). This CDR3 has 14 amino acids. This chain's CDR3 is CASSLLLQGAKQYF. CDR3 coding DNA: TGTGCCAGCAGTTTGCTATTACAGGGGGCCAAGCAGTACTTC.

The chain employs TRBV4-1 and TRBJ2-1; D not resolved. CDR3 length equals 15 residues. V gave up 0 bases and J gave up 6 bases, with 12 bases separating them. Germline CDR1 is MGHRA and CDR2 is YSYEKL. The DNA of the CDR3 is TGCGCCAGCAGCCAAGAAGGATATCCATTCAATGAGCAGTTCTTC. It codes for CASSQEGYPFNEQFF.

The chain recombines TRBV29-1 with TRBJ2-3; the D gene could be TRBD1 or TRBD2 (5 bases each). CDR3 length: 14 residues. Germline V gene sequence: CDR1 SQVTM, CDR2 ANQGSEA. The CDR3 is CNPELGGRTDTQYF. The CDR3 region has the DNA TGCAACCCTGAGCTTGGGGGACGCACAGATACGCAGTATTTT.

This clonotype was counted only a few times. The chain is built from TRBV20-1 and TRBJ1-2; the match to TRBD1 covers 7 bases. Germline V gives CDR1 DFQATT, CDR2 SNEGSKA (reference sequence). The CDR3 runs 12 residues. Trimming took 1 base from V and 7 from J; bases not matched to a gene: 3. Written as DNA, the CDR3 is TGCAGTGCTAGAGCCCCAGGGGGTGGCTACACCTTC. Its protein is CSARAPGGGYTF.

In its sample, this clonotype was seen once. The chain uses TRBV7-9 and TRBJ2-6, with a weak D call TRBD2 (5 bases). The ends were cut back, 4 bases at V and 0 bases at J, with 13 bases in the middle. CDR3 length: 17 residues. The germline gives CDR1 SEHNR, CDR2 FQNEAQ (reference sequence). CDR3 DNA: TGTGCCAGCAGCTCCTACCCGGGAACCTCTGGGGCCAACGTCCTGACTTTC. Amino acid sequence: CASSSYPGTSGANVLTF.

The chain links TRBV4-1 to TRBJ1-4, with D perhaps matching TRBD1 (5 bases). The CDR3 runs 15 residues. Trimming pared 1 base from V and 8 bases from J, leaving 14 bases between. CDR1 and CDR2 from the germline V gene are MGHRA and YSYEKL. The DNA of the CDR3 is TGCGCCAGCAGCCAAGCGGGACCGACTGAAGAAAAACTGTTTTTT. This gives the protein CASSQAGPTEEKLFF.

This clonotype was observed a handful of times. The genes are TRBV12-3 or TRBV12-4 and TRBJ2-5, with 9 bases fitting TRBD2. V trimming: 6 bases; J trimming: 4 bases; junction bases outside the gene matches: 6. The CDR3 is 14 residues long. Here the CDR3 reads CASSQAGGGETQYF. Written as DNA, the CDR3 is TGTGCCAGCAGCCAAGCGGGGGGAGGAGAGACCCAGTACTTC.

This clonotype was counted between two and nine times. The chain links TRBV10-3 to TRBJ1-6; perhaps TRBD1 as D (5 bases). This CDR3 is built from 15 residues. The ends were cut back, 7 bases at V and 10 bases at J, with 20 bases in the middle. Germline values: CDR1 ENHRY, CDR2 SYGVKD. CDR3 amino acids: CAITRDLGESSPLHF. DNA for the CDR3: TGTGCCATCACCAGGGATTTGGGGGAATCCTCACCCCTCCACTTT.